The 19 T cell receptor beta chains below all came from one sample that was sequenced in a study of shared clonotypes between healthy human individuals. Some clones are missing from TCRdb's copy, which holds only in-frame ones; the method was immunoSEQ multiplex PCR. Here the sample spans 950,000 to 1,100,000 clones, about 74% being singletons. Sequenced input: memory CD4+ T cells sorted from blood. The subset here: CD45RA-negative fraction. The receptors come from a man younger than 35 in good health.

J is TRBJ2-7 and V is TRBV10-2, with D perhaps being TRBD1 or TRBD2 (7 bases each). Germline V lookup: CDR1 WSHSY, CDR2 SAAADI. This CDR3 contains 14 residues. The ends were cut back, 7 bases at V and 1 base at J, with 14 bases in the middle. The CDR3 reads CASNQGGQSYEQYF. In DNA, the CDR3 is TGCGCCAGCAACCAGGGGGGGCAATCCTACGAGCAGTACTTC.

This clone came up once. This chain connects TRBV7-2 to TRBJ2-2, with 9 bases identical to TRBD1. Unmatched junction bases numbered 10, after V lost 3 bases and J lost 8 bases. The CDR3 has 16 amino acids. From germline, CDR1 is SGHTA and CDR2 FQGNSA. The CDR3 nucleotides are TGTGCCAGCAGCTTTTCCGGGACAGGGACCTTTGGGGAGCTGTTTTTT. Translating it yields CASSFSGTGTFGELFF.

V gene TRBV30 combines with J gene TRBJ1-2; D is possibly TRBD1 (6 bases). The CDR3 sequence is 13 residues long. With 8 bases removed from V and 5 bases from J, the gap between germline ends came to 18 bases. From germline, CDR1 is GTSNPN and CDR2 SVGIG (reference sequence). The CDR3 DNA sequence: TGTGCCCGCGCGGGGGGCCGAGGATATGGCTACACCTTC. It translates to CARAGGRGYGYTF.

With regard to this clone: Other DNA sequences in this sample translate to the same CDR3. The V call is TRBV9, the J call TRBJ1-6, with a tentative D call TRBD1 (5 bases). The length of the CDR3 is 14 residues. The germline V gene has CDR1 SGDLS and CDR2 YYNGEE. Between the trimmed V and J ends, which lost 0 bases and 7 bases, there was a span of 8 bases. CDR3 DNA: TGTGCCAGCAGCGTAGAGCAGGGAAATTCACCCCTCCACTTT. Protein: CASSVEQGNSPLHF.

This clone appeared a few times. The chain recombines TRBV10-2 with TRBJ2-7, with D unresolved. Trimming left V 3 bases short and J 3 bases short, with 3 bases between. This CDR3 is 11 amino acids long. Germline V gives CDR1 WSHSY, CDR2 SAAADI. This CDR3 is CASSDGYEQYF. Here the CDR3 DNA reads TGCGCCAGCAGTGACGGCTACGAGCAGTACTTC.

The chain combines TRBV19 with TRBJ1-5; TRBD1 matches at 9 bases. V was clipped by 5 bases and J by 4 bases; unmatched bases: 12. CDR1 LNHDA and CDR2 SQIVND come from the germline V gene (reference sequence). The CDR3 has 17 residues. The CDR3, as DNA: TGTGCCAGTAGTTACAGGGGGCGAGGTTCACCGAATCAGCCCCAGCATTTT. It translates to CASSYRGRGSPNQPQHF.

The chain has TRBV6-4 and TRBJ1-5; D is possibly TRBD1 (5 bases). V lost 5 bases to trimming and J lost 4 bases, with 9 bases between them. This CDR3 region has 13 residues. Germline V gene data show CDR1 as MRHNA and CDR2 as SNTAGT. The CDR3 sequence: CASSMDTNQPQHF. For the CDR3, the DNA is TGTGCCAGCAGTATGGACACAAATCAGCCCCAGCATTTT.

The chain recombines TRBV5-6 with TRBJ2-1, with 7 bases fitting TRBD1. Germline V gene sequence: CDR1 SGHDT, CDR2 YYEEEE. The junction had 15 bases not matched to a gene; V was cut back by 2 bases and J by 10 bases. This CDR3 has 16 residues. CDR3 DNA: TGTGCCAGCAGCTTTTTGGACAGGACCAATGGGCAGGAGCAGTTCTTC. As protein: CASSFLDRTNGQEQFF.

With regard to this clone: Distinct nucleotide sequences in the sample also encode this CDR3. The chain joins TRBV29-1 to TRBJ2-7, with 7 bases matching TRBD2. CDR1 SQVTM and CDR2 ANQGSEA come from the germline V gene. V was pared by 0 bases and J by 0 bases, with 5 bases of the junction left unmatched. CDR3 length: 15 amino acids. CDR3 nucleotides: TGCAGCGTTGAAGACCCCGGGAGGTCCTCCTACGAGCAGTACTTC. This encodes CSVEDPGRSSYEQYF.

The chain combines TRBV30 with TRBJ2-2; D unclear. CDR3 length: 16 residues. Trimming cost V 8 bases and J 8 bases, with 27 bases left between them. Germline CDR1 reads GTSNPN; CDR2 reads SVGIG (reference sequence). The CDR3 nucleotides are TGTGCCCTAACTAACGCTGGGGTAGCCTTGACGGGGGAGCTGTTTTTT. It yields the protein CALTNAGVALTGELFF.

The rearrangement links TRBV7-2 to TRBJ1-2; 11 bases are a match to TRBD1. CDR1 SGHTA and CDR2 FQGNSA come from the germline V gene. The CDR3 is 14 amino acids. Trimming cost V 5 bases and J 8 bases; bases outside gene matches: 7. The CDR3 DNA reads TGTGCCAGCAGCCCCCGGACAGGGGGCGAGGGCTACACCTTC. Translation gives CASSPRTGGEGYTF.

The chain is built from TRBV5-1 and TRBJ2-7, with D tentatively TRBD2 (6 bases). The CDR3 is made up of 13 amino acids. Looked up from germline, CDR1 is SGHRS and CDR2 is YFSETQ. V lost 4 bases to trimming and J lost 4 bases, with 12 bases between them. The CDR3 region is CASSAGPPYEQYF. The DNA of the CDR3 is TGCGCCAGCAGCGCGGGACCGCCTTACGAGCAGTACTTC.

V usage is TRBV7-2 and J usage is TRBJ2-7; 15 bases fit TRBD2. Germline V gene data show CDR1 as SGHTA and CDR2 as FQGNSA. The trim removed 8 bases at V and 4 bases at J, leaving 3 bases unmatched. This CDR3 spans 14 amino acids. DNA for the CDR3: TGTGCCAGCGGACTAGCGGGAGGGGGGTACGAGCAGTACTTC. Its protein is CASGLAGGGYEQYF.

The genes are TRBV4-1 and TRBJ2-3, with D possibly matching TRBD1 (5 bases). CDR3 length equals 15 residues. V gave up 4 bases and J gave up 0 bases, with 11 bases separating them. The germline gives CDR1 MGHRA, CDR2 YSYEKL. The CDR3 spells CASSPTTVSTDTQYF. CDR3 DNA sequence: TGCGCCAGCAGCCCGACGACAGTTAGCACAGATACGCAGTATTTT.

The rearrangement links TRBV2 to TRBJ2-7; D unresolved. Trimming pared 6 bases from V and 4 bases from J, leaving 10 bases between. The length of the CDR3 is 12 residues. The germline V gene encodes CDR1 SNHLY and CDR2 FYNNEI. The CDR3 DNA reads TGTGCCAGCAGAACAAGCGTATACGAGCAGTACTTC. This codes for CASRTSVYEQYF.

On this clone itself: A much larger clonotype is one base distant, so this may be a read error. The chain couples TRBV7-9 to TRBJ2-2; D gene uncertain. Trimming shortened V by 5 bases and J by 1 base, and 2 bases separated the two germline ends. CDR1 and CDR2 (germline): SEHNR, FQNEAQ (reference sequence). The CDR3 extends over 12 amino acids. CDR3 sequence (DNA): TGTGCCAGCAGCGTGAACACCGGGGAGCTGTTTTTT. Its translation: CASSVNTGELFF.

This chain connects TRBV5-1 to TRBJ2-7; 7 bases align to TRBD1. The length of the CDR3 is 15 residues. Losses at the gene ends were 2 bases for V and 2 bases for J; bases not matched to a gene: 7. CDR1 and CDR2 from the germline V gene are SGHRS and YFSETQ. The CDR3 DNA is TGCGCCAGCAGCTTTAAACAGGGGTCCCCCTACGAGCAGTACTTC. Translation: CASSFKQGSPYEQYF.

V and J are TRBV9 and TRBJ1-5; possibly TRBD1 for D (6 bases). Germline V gene data show CDR1 as SGDLS and CDR2 as YYNGEE. V lost 3 bases to trimming and J lost 4 bases, with 11 bases between them. This CDR3 is built from 14 residues. The CDR3 protein is CASSAGTLNQPQHF. The CDR3 nucleotides are TGTGCCAGCAGCGCCGGGACACTTAATCAGCCCCAGCATTTT.

The chain has TRBV2 and TRBJ2-7; D might be TRBD1 (6 bases). This CDR3 comprises 15 residues. Trimming stripped 0 bases from V and 5 bases from J, with 14 bases between. CDR1 is SNHLY and CDR2 is FYNNEI in the germline V gene. CDR3 residues: CASSEASSGAHEQYF. CDR3 nucleotide sequence: TGTGCCAGCAGTGAAGCGTCTTCAGGGGCCCACGAGCAGTACTTC.